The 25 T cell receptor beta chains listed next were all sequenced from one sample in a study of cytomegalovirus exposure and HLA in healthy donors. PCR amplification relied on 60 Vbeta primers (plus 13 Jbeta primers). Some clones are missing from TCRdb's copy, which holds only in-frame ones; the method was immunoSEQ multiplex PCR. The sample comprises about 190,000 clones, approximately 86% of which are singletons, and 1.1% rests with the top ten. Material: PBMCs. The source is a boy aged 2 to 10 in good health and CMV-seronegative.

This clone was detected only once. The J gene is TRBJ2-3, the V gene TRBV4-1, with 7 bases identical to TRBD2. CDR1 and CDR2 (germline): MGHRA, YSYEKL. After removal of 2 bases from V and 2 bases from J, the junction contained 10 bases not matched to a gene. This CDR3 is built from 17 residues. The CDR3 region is CASSQLSPGGPTDTQYF. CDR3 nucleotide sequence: TGCGCCAGCAGCCAATTGTCCCCGGGAGGACCCACAGATACGCAGTATTTT.

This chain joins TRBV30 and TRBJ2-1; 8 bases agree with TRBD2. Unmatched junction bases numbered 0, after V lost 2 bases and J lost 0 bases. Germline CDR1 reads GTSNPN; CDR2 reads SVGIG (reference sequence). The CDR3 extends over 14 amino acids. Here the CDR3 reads CAWSSGSSYNEQFF. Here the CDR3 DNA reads TGTGCCTGGAGTAGCGGGAGCTCCTACAATGAGCAGTTCTTC.

The CDR3: CASSLLQGALYSPLHF. The CDR3 nucleotides read TGTGCCAGCAGTTTACTACAGGGTGCCCTCTATTCACCCCTCCACTTT. The chain is built from TRBV27 and TRBJ1-6; a weak D match, TRBD1 (6 bases). Germline CDR1 is MNHEY and CDR2 is SMNVEV (reference sequence). Deletions cut 2 bases from V and 8 bases from J, with 16 bases between. The CDR3 has 16 residues.

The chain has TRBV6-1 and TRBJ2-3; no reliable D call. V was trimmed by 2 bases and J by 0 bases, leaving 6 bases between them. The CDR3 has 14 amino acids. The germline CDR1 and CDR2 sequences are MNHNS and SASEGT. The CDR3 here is CASSESASTDTQYF. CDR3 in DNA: TGTGCCAGCAGTGAATCCGCGAGCACAGATACGCAGTATTTT.

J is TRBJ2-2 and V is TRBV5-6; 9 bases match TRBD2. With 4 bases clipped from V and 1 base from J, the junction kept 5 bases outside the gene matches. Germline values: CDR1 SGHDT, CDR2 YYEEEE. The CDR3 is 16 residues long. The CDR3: CASSLIAGVNTGELFF. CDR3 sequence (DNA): TGTGCCAGCAGCCTGATAGCGGGGGTGAACACCGGGGAGCTGTTTTTT.

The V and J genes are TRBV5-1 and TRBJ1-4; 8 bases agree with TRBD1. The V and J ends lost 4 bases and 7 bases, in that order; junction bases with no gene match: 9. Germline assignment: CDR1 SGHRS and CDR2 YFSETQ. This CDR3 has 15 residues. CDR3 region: CASSRGTGGTEKLFF. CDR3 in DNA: TGCGCCAGCAGCAGAGGGACAGGCGGGACTGAAAAACTGTTTTTT. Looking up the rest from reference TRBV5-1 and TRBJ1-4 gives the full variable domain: KAGVTQTPRYLIKTRGQQVTLSCSPISGHRSVSWYQQTPGQGLQFLFEYFSETQRNKGNFPGRFSGRQFSNSRSEMNVSTLELGDSALYLCASSRGTGGTEKLFFGSGTQLSVL.

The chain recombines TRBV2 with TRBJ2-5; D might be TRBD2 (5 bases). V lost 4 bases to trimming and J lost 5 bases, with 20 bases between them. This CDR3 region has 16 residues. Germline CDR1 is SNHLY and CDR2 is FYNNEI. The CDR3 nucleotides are TGTGCCAGCAGTGGCGCGCTGACTGGCCGCGGGGAGACCCAGTACTTC. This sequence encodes CASSGALTGRGETQYF.

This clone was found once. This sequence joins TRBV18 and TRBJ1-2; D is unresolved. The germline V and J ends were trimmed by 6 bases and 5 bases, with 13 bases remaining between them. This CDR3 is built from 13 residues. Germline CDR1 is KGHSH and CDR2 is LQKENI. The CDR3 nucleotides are TGTGCCAGCTCCCGACAAACGCCTTATGGCTACACCTTC. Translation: CASSRQTPYGYTF.

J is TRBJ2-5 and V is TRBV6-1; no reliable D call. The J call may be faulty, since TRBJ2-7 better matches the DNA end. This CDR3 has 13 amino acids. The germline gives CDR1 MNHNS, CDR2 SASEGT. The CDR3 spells CASSENRAYEQYF. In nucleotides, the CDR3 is TGTGCCAGCAGTGAAAACAGAGCCTACGAGCAGTACTTC.

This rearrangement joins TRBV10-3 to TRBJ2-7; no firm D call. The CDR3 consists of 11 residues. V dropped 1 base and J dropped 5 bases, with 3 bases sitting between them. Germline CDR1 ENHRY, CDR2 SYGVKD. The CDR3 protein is CAISELNEQYF. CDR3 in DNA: TGTGCCATCAGTGAGTTAAACGAGCAGTACTTC.

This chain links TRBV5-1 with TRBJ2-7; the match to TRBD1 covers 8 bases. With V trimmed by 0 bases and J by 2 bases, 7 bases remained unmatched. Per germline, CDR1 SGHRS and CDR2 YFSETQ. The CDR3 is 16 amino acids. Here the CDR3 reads CASSLGRTGFTYEQYF. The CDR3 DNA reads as TGCGCCAGCAGCTTGGGACGGACAGGGTTTACCTACGAGCAGTACTTC.

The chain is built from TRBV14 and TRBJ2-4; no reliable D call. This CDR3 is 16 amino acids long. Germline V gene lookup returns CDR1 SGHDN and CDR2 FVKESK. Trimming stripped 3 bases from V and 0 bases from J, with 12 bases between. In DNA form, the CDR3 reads TGTGCCAGCAGCCAGAATTCCGGTTTAGCCAAAAACATTCAGTACTTC. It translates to CASSQNSGLAKNIQYF.

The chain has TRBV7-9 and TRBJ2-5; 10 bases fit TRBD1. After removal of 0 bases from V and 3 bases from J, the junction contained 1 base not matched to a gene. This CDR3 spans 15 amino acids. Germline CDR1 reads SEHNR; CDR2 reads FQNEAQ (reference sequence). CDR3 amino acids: CASSLAGTGEETQYF. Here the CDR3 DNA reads TGTGCCAGCAGCTTAGCAGGGACAGGGGAAGAGACCCAGTACTTC.

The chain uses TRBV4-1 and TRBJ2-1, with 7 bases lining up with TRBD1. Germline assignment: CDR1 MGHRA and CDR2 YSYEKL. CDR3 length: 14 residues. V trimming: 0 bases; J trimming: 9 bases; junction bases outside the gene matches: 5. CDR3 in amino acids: CASSQDDRVGEQFF. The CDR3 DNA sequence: TGCGCCAGCAGCCAAGATGACAGGGTCGGTGAGCAGTTCTTC.

CDR3 bases: TGTGCCACCAGCAGACAGGGTCCTTACGAGCAGTACTTC. Protein product: CATSRQGPYEQYF. V usage is TRBV15 and J usage is TRBJ2-7; D perhaps matches TRBD1 (5 bases). This CDR3 contains 13 residues. Between the trimmed V and J ends, which lost 2 bases and 4 bases, there was a span of 9 bases. Germline V gene lookup returns CDR1 LNHNV and CDR2 YYDKDF (reference sequence).

CDR3 in amino acids: CASSANQETQYF. The CDR3 bases are TGTGCCAGCAGCGCTAACCAAGAGACCCAGTACTTC. The chain carries TRBV9 and TRBJ2-5, with unresolved D. CDR3 size: 12 residues. Germline V gene lookup returns CDR1 SGDLS and CDR2 YYNGEE. The ends were cut back, 3 bases at V and 0 bases at J, with 3 bases in the middle.

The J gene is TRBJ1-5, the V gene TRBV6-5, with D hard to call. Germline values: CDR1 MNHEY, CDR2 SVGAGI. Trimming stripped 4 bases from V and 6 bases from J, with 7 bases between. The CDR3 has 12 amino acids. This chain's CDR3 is CASSSTGQPQHF. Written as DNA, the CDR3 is TGTGCCAGCAGTTCTACGGGTCAGCCCCAGCATTTT.

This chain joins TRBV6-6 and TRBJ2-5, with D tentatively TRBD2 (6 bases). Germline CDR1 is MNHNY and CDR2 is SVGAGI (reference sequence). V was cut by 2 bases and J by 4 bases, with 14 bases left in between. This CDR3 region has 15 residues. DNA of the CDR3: TGTGCCAGCAGTTACCCCTCCCGGCGGGGAGAGACCCAGTACTTC. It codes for CASSYPSRRGETQYF.

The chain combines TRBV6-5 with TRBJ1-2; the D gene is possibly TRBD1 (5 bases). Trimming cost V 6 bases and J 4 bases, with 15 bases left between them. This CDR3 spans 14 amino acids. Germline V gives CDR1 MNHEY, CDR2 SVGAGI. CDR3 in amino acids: CASSLNQGAYGYTF. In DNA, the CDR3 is TGTGCCAGCAGCTTAAACCAGGGCGCCTATGGCTACACCTTC.

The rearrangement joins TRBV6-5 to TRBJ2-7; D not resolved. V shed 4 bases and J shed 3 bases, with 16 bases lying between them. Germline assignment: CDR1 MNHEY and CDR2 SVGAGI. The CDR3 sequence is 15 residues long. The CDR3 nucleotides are TGTGCCAGCAGTTTGACTCCACCGCGATTCTACGAGCAGTACTTC. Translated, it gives CASSLTPPRFYEQYF.

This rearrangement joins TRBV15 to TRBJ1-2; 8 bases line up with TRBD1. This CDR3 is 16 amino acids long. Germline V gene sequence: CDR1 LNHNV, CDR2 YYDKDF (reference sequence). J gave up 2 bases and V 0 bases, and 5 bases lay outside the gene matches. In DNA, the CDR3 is TGTGCCACCAGCAGAGATGTGGGACAGGCCAACTATGGCTACACCTTC. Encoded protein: CATSRDVGQANYGYTF.

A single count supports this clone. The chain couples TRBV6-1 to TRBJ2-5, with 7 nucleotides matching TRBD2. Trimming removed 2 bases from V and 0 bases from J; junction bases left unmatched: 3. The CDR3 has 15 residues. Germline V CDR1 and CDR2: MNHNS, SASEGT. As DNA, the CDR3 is TGTGCCAGCAGTGAACCGCGGGGGTACCAAGAGACCCAGTACTTC. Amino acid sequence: CASSEPRGYQETQYF.

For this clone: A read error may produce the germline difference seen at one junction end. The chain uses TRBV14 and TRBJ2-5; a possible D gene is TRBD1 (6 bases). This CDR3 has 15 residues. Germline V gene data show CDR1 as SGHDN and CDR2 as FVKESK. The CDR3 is CVSSRITGRQETQYF. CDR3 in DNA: TGTGTCAGCAGCCGTATAACAGGGAGACAAGAGACCCAGTACTTC.

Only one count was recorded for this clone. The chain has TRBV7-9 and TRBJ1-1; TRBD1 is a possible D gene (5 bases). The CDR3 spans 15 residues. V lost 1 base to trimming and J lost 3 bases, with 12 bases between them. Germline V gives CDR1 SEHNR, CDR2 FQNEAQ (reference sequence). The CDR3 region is CASSLGSGWDTEAFF. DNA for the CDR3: TGTGCCAGCAGCTTAGGGTCAGGGTGGGACACTGAAGCTTTCTTT.

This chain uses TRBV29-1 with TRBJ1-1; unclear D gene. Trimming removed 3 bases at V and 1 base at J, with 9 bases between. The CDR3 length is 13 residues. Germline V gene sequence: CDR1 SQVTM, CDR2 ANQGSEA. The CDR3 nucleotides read TGCAGCGTTGACCGAGGGTCGAACACTGAAGCTTTCTTT. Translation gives CSVDRGSNTEAFF.